Below, 31 T cell receptor beta chains from the same sample are listed, as sequenced in a study of shared clonotypes between healthy human individuals. Clones were sequenced by immunoSEQ multiplex PCR, and TCRdb holds only the in-frame ones, with some missing. In the table there are around 530,000 clones, roughly 79% of which are singletons. The sample was PBMCs. The origin of the receptors is a middle-aged woman in good health. Some clones in this sample may be carry-over from other donors' samples.

The rearrangement links TRBV15 to TRBJ2-1; D remains unclear. The V and J ends lost 0 bases and 10 bases respectively, with 19 bases between them. From germline, CDR1 is LNHNV and CDR2 YYDKDF (reference sequence). The CDR3 is 16 residues long. CDR3: CATSREVATVLKEQFF. Written as DNA, the CDR3 is TGTGCCACCAGCAGAGAGGTAGCAACGGTCTTGAAGGAGCAGTTCTTC.

This clone was counted once. The chain is built from TRBV20-1 and TRBJ1-2; D call uncertain. The germline V and J ends were trimmed by 6 bases and 8 bases, with 13 bases remaining between them. Germline-derived CDR1 and CDR2 are DFQATT and SNEGSKA (reference sequence). The length of the CDR3 is 11 residues. This chain's CDR3 is CSALAGDGYTF. The CDR3 DNA reads as TGCAGTGCCTTAGCCGGAGACGGCTACACCTTC.

The genes are TRBV11-2 and TRBJ2-5; TRBD2 matches 7 bases. Per the germline V gene, CDR1 is SGHAT and CDR2 is FQNNGV. The CDR3 is made up of 11 amino acids. V shed 8 bases and J 5 bases; nucleotides not matched to a gene: 2. This CDR3 reads CASGGEETQYF. In DNA form, the CDR3 reads TGTGCCAGCGGGGGGGAGGAGACCCAGTACTTC.

This chain joins TRBV29-1 and TRBJ2-6, with TRBD1 matching over 8 bases. Per the germline V gene, CDR1 is SQVTM and CDR2 is ANQGSEA. V shed 6 bases and J 0 bases; nucleotides not matched to a gene: 7. The CDR3 is 16 amino acids. The CDR3 region is CSVLGQAGSGANVLTF. In DNA form, the CDR3 reads TGCAGCGTCCTGGGACAGGCCGGCTCTGGGGCCAACGTCCTGACTTTC.

Notes on this clone: A far larger clone is a single base away, which makes a read error likely. The rearrangement uses TRBV7-2 and TRBJ1-5, with 8 bases matching TRBD1. The J segment lost 2 bases and the V segment lost 5 bases, leaving 2 bases of the junction unmatched. This CDR3 has 14 amino acids. Germline assignment: CDR1 SGHTA and CDR2 FQGNSA. CDR3 DNA sequence: TGTGCCAGCAGCACGGGACAGGGCAATCAGCCCCAGCATTTT. It codes for CASSTGQGNQPQHF.

This clone was seen a few times. The chain has TRBV28 and TRBJ1-2; TRBD1 is a possible D gene (6 bases). Germline V CDR1 and CDR2: MDHEN, SYDVKM. Trimming left V 3 bases short and J 3 bases short, with 17 bases between. This CDR3 has 16 amino acids. Here the CDR3 DNA reads TGTGCCAGCAGTTTGGGGGCGGAGGGCCGGTACTATGGCTACACCTTC. Translation: CASSLGAEGRYYGYTF.

The V and J genes are TRBV6-6 and TRBJ2-7, with TRBD1 as a possible D gene (5 bases). This CDR3 has 14 residues. V was trimmed by 7 bases and J by 0 bases, leaving 13 bases between them. Germline assignment: CDR1 MNHNY and CDR2 SVGAGI (reference sequence). The CDR3 nucleotides read TGTGCCAGCACTCCCCCGCAGGGCTCCTACGAGCAGTACTTC. The encoded protein is CASTPPQGSYEQYF.

V is TRBV18 and J is TRBJ2-4; TRBD2 agrees at 7 bases. Losses at the gene ends were 6 bases for V and 0 bases for J; bases not matched to a gene: 8. In germline, CDR1 is KGHSH, CDR2 LQKENI. The CDR3 runs 16 residues. The CDR3 reads CASSPGTTGAKNIQYF. The CDR3 nucleotides read TGTGCCAGCTCTCCCGGGACTACCGGAGCCAAAAACATTCAGTACTTC.

The chain employs TRBV6-6 and TRBJ1-1; 11 positions agree with TRBD1. Germline values: CDR1 MNHNY, CDR2 SVGAGI (reference sequence). This CDR3 is built from 13 residues. J was trimmed by 10 bases and V by 4 bases; bases with no gene match: 5. The CDR3 region has the DNA TGTGCCAGCAGTTTTGGGACAGGGGGTGCAGCTTTCTTT. The encoded protein is CASSFGTGGAAFF.

This clone appeared a few times. The V call is TRBV5-1, the J call TRBJ2-7; D possibly corresponds to TRBD1 (6 bases). The ends were cut back, 3 bases at V and 7 bases at J, with 17 bases in the middle. CDR3 length: 14 amino acids. Germline V gives CDR1 SGHRS, CDR2 YFSETQ. Here the CDR3 DNA reads TGCGCCAGCAGCTCCTCGACAGGAGCCCCAGAGCAGTACTTC. Protein sequence: CASSSSTGAPEQYF.

The CDR3 sequence is CASSTDSTGELFF. CDR3 DNA: TGTGCCAGCAGCACCGACAGCACCGGGGAGCTGTTTTTT. This chain connects TRBV28 to TRBJ2-2; tentative D call: TRBD1 (5 bases). Trimming stripped 6 bases from V and 4 bases from J, with 9 bases between. CDR1 MDHEN and CDR2 SYDVKM come from the germline V gene. This CDR3 is 13 amino acids long.

This chain connects TRBV30 to TRBJ2-5; TRBD2 matches 7 bases. The J call is doubtful: the DNA matches TRBJ2-7 better. CDR1 and CDR2 from the germline V gene are GTSNPN and SVGIG (reference sequence). CDR3 length: 13 residues. CDR3 DNA: TGTGCCTGGAGTGCACGGGGAGGGAGCGAGCAGTACTTC. Encoded protein: CAWSARGGSEQYF.

The chain employs TRBV19 and TRBJ1-5, with TRBD1 matching over 7 bases. Trimming took 7 bases from V and 6 from J; bases not matched to a gene: 15. Germline lookup yields CDR1 LNHDA and CDR2 SQIVND (reference sequence). The CDR3 length is 16 residues. The CDR3 protein is CASNRLDRAVSQPQHF. The CDR3 DNA is TGTGCCAGTAATAGACTCGACAGGGCGGTCAGTCAGCCCCAGCATTTT.

The V and J genes are TRBV7-9 and TRBJ2-5; no clear D gene. Germline V lookup: CDR1 SEHNR, CDR2 FQNEAQ (reference sequence). Trimming cost V 1 base and J 4 bases, with 16 bases left between them. The CDR3 length is 16 residues. The CDR3 bases are TGTGCCAGCAGCTTAGGCAGGCAGGTTCACTCAGAGACCCAGTACTTC. This translates into CASSLGRQVHSETQYF.

The CDR3 region is CASSLEGATLEGYTF. In DNA, the CDR3 is TGCGCCAGCAGCTTGGAGGGGGCGACCCTGGAAGGCTACACCTTC. The V and J genes are TRBV5-1 and TRBJ1-2; 7 nucleotides match TRBD1. The CDR3 has 15 amino acids. J gave up 8 bases and V 0 bases, and 10 bases lay outside the gene matches. CDR1 and CDR2 from the germline V gene are SGHRS and YFSETQ.

As regards this clone: A far larger clone is a single base away, which makes a read error likely. Distinct nucleotide sequences in the sample also encode this CDR3. V usage is TRBV5-6 and J usage is TRBJ2-7; no definite D call. Germline V CDR1 and CDR2: SGHDT, YYEEEE. With 0 bases removed from V and 2 bases from J, the gap between germline ends came to 0 bases. CDR3 size: 11 residues. This CDR3 is CASSLAYEQYF. In DNA form, the CDR3 reads TGTGCCAGCAGCTTGGCCTACGAGCAGTACTTC. Complete variable domain (other parts from reference TRBV5-6 and TRBJ2-7): DAGVTQSPTHLIKTRGQQVTLRCSPKSGHDTVSWYQQALGQGPQFIFQYYEEEERQRGNFPDRFSGHQFPNYSSELNVNALLLGDSALYLCASSLAYEQYFGPGTRLTVT.

V usage is TRBV6-1 and J usage is TRBJ2-1, with 10 bases fitting TRBD1. CDR1 is MNHNS, CDR2 SASEGT, per germline. Trimming removed 7 bases from V and 9 bases from J; junction bases left unmatched: 12. The CDR3 has 15 residues. In DNA form, the CDR3 reads TGTGCCAGCAATCTCGGGACAGGGGTTCACACTGAGCAGTTCTTC. Translation gives CASNLGTGVHTEQFF.

V gene TRBV5-1 combines with J gene TRBJ1-4, with D unresolved. CDR1 is SGHRS and CDR2 is YFSETQ in the germline V gene. V lost 3 bases to trimming and J lost 7 bases, with 10 bases between them. The CDR3 has 13 residues. CDR3 nucleotides: TGCGCCAGCAGCTACTACAGTAGTGAAAAACTGTTTTTT. Translated: CASSYYSSEKLFF.

CDR3 bases: TGTGCCAGCAGCTTTAGCGGGAGGGAATACAATGAGCAGTTCTTC. Translating it yields CASSFSGREYNEQFF. J is TRBJ2-1 and V is TRBV11-2, with TRBD2 identical over 11 bases. CDR1 SGHAT and CDR2 FQNNGV come from the germline V gene. The CDR3 totals 15 residues. V shed 3 bases, J shed 4 bases, and the junction held 2 bases outside the gene matches.

The chain links TRBV5-8 to TRBJ1-2; no clear D gene. The germline V and J ends were trimmed by 4 bases and 3 bases, with 13 bases remaining between them. The CDR3 spans 14 residues. Germline CDR1 is SGHTS and CDR2 is YDEGEE. CDR3 DNA: TGTGCCAGCAGCCGCTCGGCCGTATACTATGGCTACACCTTC. Residues: CASSRSAVYYGYTF.

This chain uses TRBV5-1 with TRBJ2-7, with D perhaps matching TRBD1 (6 bases). The CDR3 contains 13 residues. CDR1 and CDR2 (germline): SGHRS, YFSETQ. Trimming cost V 4 bases and J 2 bases, with 10 bases left between them. DNA for the CDR3: TGCGCCAGCAGCCTTGACAGGACCTACGAGCAGTACTTC. Its protein is CASSLDRTYEQYF.

This chain joins TRBV4-2 and TRBJ2-3; D gene ambiguous. V lost 1 base, J lost 5 bases, and 4 bases lay in between. CDR3 length: 12 amino acids. Germline V gives CDR1 LGHNA, CDR2 YNFKEQ. The CDR3, as DNA: TGTGCCAGCAGCCAAGCGAGAGATACGCAGTATTTT. Its protein product is CASSQARDTQYF.

J is TRBJ2-1 and V is TRBV9, with TRBD2 identical over 9 bases. This CDR3 contains 15 residues. The V segment lost 4 bases and the J segment 10 bases; nucleotides outside the gene matches: 12. CDR1 is SGDLS and CDR2 is YYNGEE in the germline V gene. CDR3: CASSSAGGPLGEQFF. The CDR3 DNA reads TGTGCCAGCAGCTCGGCGGGAGGGCCCCTAGGGGAGCAGTTCTTC. Drawing the rest from reference TRBV9 and TRBJ2-1, the complete variable domain is DSGVTQTPKHLITATGQRVTLRCSPRSGDLSVYWYQQSLDQGLQFLIQYYNGEERAKGNILERFSAQQFPDLHSELNLSSLELGDSALYFCASSSAGGPLGEQFFGPGTRLTVL.

V usage is TRBV30 and J usage is TRBJ2-3, with D possibly being TRBD2 (5 bases). V was trimmed by 8 bases and J by 0 bases, leaving 6 bases between them. CDR1 and CDR2 from the germline V gene are GTSNPN and SVGIG (reference sequence). CDR3 length: 11 residues. CDR3 sequence: CARGSTDTQYF. As DNA, the CDR3 is TGTGCCCGGGGAAGCACAGATACGCAGTATTTT. The full variable domain, its missing parts supplied by reference TRBV30 and TRBJ2-3, is SQTIHQWPATLVQPVGSPLSLECTVEGTSNPNLYWYRQAAGRGLQLLFYSVGIGQISSEVPQNLSASRPQDRQFILSSKKLLLSDSGFYLCARGSTDTQYFGPGTRLTVL.

In the case of this clone: Other DNA variants within this sample encode the same CDR3. The V gene is TRBV7-3, the J gene TRBJ2-3; D is unclear. The CDR3 spans 13 residues. Germline CDR1 reads SGHTA; CDR2 reads FQGTGA. Trimming left V 5 bases short and J 0 bases short, with 6 bases between. CDR3 amino acids: CASSPSSTDTQYF. CDR3 DNA: TGTGCCAGCAGCCCCTCTAGCACAGATACGCAGTATTTT.

The chain joins TRBV11-1 to TRBJ2-7; possibly TRBD1 for D (5 bases). The germline CDR1 and CDR2 sequences are SGHAT and FQDESV (reference sequence). Trimming left V 1 base short and J 2 bases short, with 12 bases between. The CDR3 contains 15 residues. CDR3 nucleotides: TGTGCCAGCAGCTTAGGCGCCGACAGTCCCTACGAGCAGTACTTC. This encodes CASSLGADSPYEQYF.

This chain connects TRBV6-1 to TRBJ2-4, with no clear D. Trimming shortened V by 8 bases and J by 2 bases, and 16 bases separated the two germline ends. This CDR3 is built from 15 residues. Germline CDR1 is MNHNS and CDR2 is SASEGT. The CDR3 is CASLLASRTKNIQYF. Written as DNA, the CDR3 is TGTGCCAGCTTATTGGCTAGTCGAACCAAAAACATTCAGTACTTC.

The V and J genes are TRBV2 and TRBJ2-2, with no clear D. The CDR3 is made up of 12 amino acids. The V gene lost 7 bases and the J gene lost 2 bases, with 5 bases spanning the gap. Germline loops: CDR1 SNHLY, CDR2 FYNNEI. CDR3 DNA: TGTGCCAGCACCACTAACACCGGGGAGCTGTTTTTT. Amino acids: CASTTNTGELFF.

A note on this clone: The sample contains more than one DNA sequence encoding this CDR3. The rearrangement joins TRBV5-4 to TRBJ2-5, with D tentatively TRBD2 (5 bases). The CDR3 spans 14 residues. Germline CDR1 SGHNT, CDR2 YYREEE (reference sequence). Trimming took off 3 bases at V and 1 base at J, with 10 bases between the two ends. CDR3 DNA: TGTGCCAGCAGCTCCCGGGATAGCCAAGAGACCCAGTACTTC. Translation gives CASSSRDSQETQYF.

J is TRBJ2-7 and V is TRBV6-5; TRBD2 might be the D (5 bases). Germline CDR1 reads MNHEY; CDR2 reads SVGAGI. V was shortened by 8 bases and J by 2 bases, with 13 bases between the two germline ends. CDR3 size: 13 residues. In DNA form, the CDR3 reads TGTGCCAGCTCCCCGACTACAACCTACGAGCAGTACTTC. This translates into CASSPTTTYEQYF.

This chain uses TRBV28 with TRBJ2-7; 11 bases are a match to TRBD2. V dropped 5 bases and J dropped 1; count of bases not matched to a gene: 10. From germline, CDR1 is MDHEN and CDR2 SYDVKM. CDR3 length: 17 residues. The CDR3 region is CASSRKLGLAGSYEQYF. CDR3 DNA sequence: TGTGCCAGCAGTCGAAAGTTAGGACTAGCGGGTTCCTACGAGCAGTACTTC.